A single sample gave rise to the 22 T cell receptor beta chains below, sequenced in a study of cytomegalovirus exposure and HLA in healthy donors (TCRdb year 2017). Libraries were made using the immunoSEQ multiplex PCR assay. For the multiplex PCR, a mixture combining 60 forward primers for TCR Vbeta segments and 13 reverse primers for TCR Jbeta segments was used. The source is immuneACCESS, and TCRdb retained only in-frame sequences with V and J called. Part of the clones is not carried over; for the studies checked, unresolved V genes explain less than half of this, and the remainder is unexplained. Within this sample are approximately 120,000 clones, with under 85% of them counted one time only. The ten top clones hold less than 9.5% of the sample. Specimen: PBMCs. The receptors were sampled from a woman between 50 and 59 years old in good health and CMV-seropositive.

This sequence joins TRBV7-2 and TRBJ2-7; D is unclear. CDR1 is SGHTA, CDR2 FQGNSA, per germline. This CDR3 contains 14 residues. Trimming removed 1 base from V and 2 bases from J, with 9 bases in between. CDR3 sequence: CASSLDGGTYEQYF. The CDR3 DNA reads TGTGCCAGCAGCTTAGATGGCGGCACCTACGAGCAGTACTTC. The full variable domain, rest sourced from reference TRBV7-2 and TRBJ2-7, is GAGVSQSPSNKVTEKGKDVELRCDPISGHTALYWYRQSLGQGLEFLIYFQGNSAPDKSGLPSDRFSAERTGGSVSTLTIQRTQQEDSAVYLCASSLDGGTYEQYFGPGTRLTVT.

V and J are TRBV7-3 and TRBJ2-2; TRBD2 might be the D (5 bases). V was trimmed by 3 bases and J by 5 bases, leaving 10 bases between them. The V gene's germline CDR1 is SGHTA and CDR2 FQGTGA. The CDR3 loop spans 14 amino acids. This CDR3 is CASSFLSGTGELFF. CDR3 DNA: TGTGCCAGCAGCTTCCTATCGGGGACCGGGGAGCTGTTTTTT.

CDR3 amino acids: CASSSPTGGRAGGSYNEQFF. DNA of the CDR3: TGTGCCAGCAGTTCCCCGACAGGGGGCAGGGCGGGAGGCTCCTACAATGAGCAGTTCTTC. The chain is built from TRBV28 and TRBJ2-1, with 10 positions matching TRBD1. Trimming cost V 4 bases and J 0 bases; bases outside gene matches: 15. Per the germline V gene, CDR1 is MDHEN and CDR2 is SYDVKM. The CDR3 consists of 20 residues.

The chain links TRBV7-9 to TRBJ2-1, with TRBD2 matching over 7 bases. The CDR3 consists of 15 residues. CDR1 and CDR2 (germline): SEHNR, FQNEAQ (reference sequence). Trimming cost V 2 bases and J 7 bases; bases outside gene matches: 8. The CDR3: CASSLYGGGTNEQFF. The CDR3 DNA reads TGTGCCAGCAGCTTATATGGCGGGGGAACAAATGAGCAGTTCTTC.

This clone was picked up one time. The chain recombines TRBV5-4 with TRBJ1-2; maybe TRBD1 (5 bases). Germline CDR1 SGHNT, CDR2 YYREEE (reference sequence). CDR3 length equals 13 residues. V lost 0 bases to trimming and J lost 8 bases, with 11 bases between them. In nucleotides, the CDR3 is TGTGCCAGCAGCTTGGGACAGATTGGGGGCTACACCTTC. It specifies CASSLGQIGGYTF.

This sequence joins TRBV9 and TRBJ1-3; D perhaps matches TRBD1 (5 bases). The CDR3 runs to 13 residues. V was clipped by 4 bases and J by 2 bases, with 7 bases between them. Germline lookup yields CDR1 SGDLS and CDR2 YYNGEE. CDR3 coding DNA: TGTGCCAGCAGCACAGGTCCTGGAAACACCATATATTTT. It encodes CASSTGPGNTIYF.

The CDR3 DNA reads TGTGCCAGCAGCGACGGGGGAATTCAGTACTTC. Residues: CASSDGGIQYF. The chain uses TRBV9 and TRBJ2-4; tentatively, D is TRBD2 (6 bases). The length of the CDR3 is 11 residues. Germline V gene sequence: CDR1 SGDLS, CDR2 YYNGEE. With 3 bases removed from V and 10 bases from J, the gap between germline ends came to 8 bases.

The CDR3 region is CASSFGRADTQYF. For the CDR3, the DNA is TGTGCCAGCAGCTTTGGGCGGGCAGATACGCAGTATTTT. The chain is built from TRBV7-3 and TRBJ2-3, with D possibly being TRBD2 (5 bases). The CDR3 extends over 13 amino acids. Germline lookup yields CDR1 SGHTA and CDR2 FQGTGA. V dropped 3 bases and J dropped 4 bases, with 8 bases sitting between them.

CDR3 sequence: CASSPQALNQPQHF. CDR3 bases: TGTGCCAGCAGTCCCCAGGCCCTAAATCAGCCCCAGCATTTT. This chain links TRBV6-1 with TRBJ1-5; no firm D call. The germline V and J ends were trimmed by 5 bases and 4 bases, with 12 bases remaining between them. The CDR3 extends over 14 amino acids. CDR1 and CDR2 from the germline V gene are MNHNS and SASEGT.

The table lists this clone with a few counts. This chain links TRBV19 with TRBJ1-5, with D perhaps TRBD1 (5 bases). This CDR3 is 13 amino acids long. Trimming removed 8 bases from V and 4 bases from J, with 12 bases in between. CDR1 is LNHDA, CDR2 SQIVND, per germline (reference sequence). This CDR3 is CASQGSRNQPQHF. The CDR3 coding sequence is TGTGCCAGTCAGGGTTCTAGAAATCAGCCCCAGCATTTT.

V gene TRBV5-4 combines with J gene TRBJ2-5; D is possibly TRBD1 (5 bases). Trimming removed 4 bases from V and 1 base from J, with 8 bases in between. Germline values: CDR1 SGHNT, CDR2 YYREEE (reference sequence). This CDR3 contains 13 residues. The CDR3 loop reads CASSLDTQETQYF. CDR3 nucleotides: TGTGCCAGCAGCCTGGACACCCAAGAGACCCAGTACTTC.

The chain uses TRBV5-6 and TRBJ2-1, with 9 bases identical to TRBD2. Losses at the gene ends were 2 bases for V and 7 bases for J; bases not matched to a gene: 4. CDR3 length: 14 amino acids. Germline lookup yields CDR1 SGHDT and CDR2 YYEEEE. The CDR3 nucleotides read TGTGCCAGCAGCTTTAGCGGGAGCTTAAATGAGCAGTTCTTC. This codes for CASSFSGSLNEQFF.

The rearrangement joins TRBV18 to TRBJ2-7, with TRBD1 matching over 9 bases. The CDR3 extends over 13 amino acids. The germline V gene encodes CDR1 KGHSH and CDR2 LQKENI. With 3 bases clipped from V and 13 bases from J, the junction kept 10 bases outside the gene matches. CDR3 protein: CASSPLTGGERYF. The CDR3 DNA sequence: TGTGCCAGCTCACCCTTGACAGGGGGAGAACGTTACTTC.

The chain is built from TRBV29-1 and TRBJ1-5, with TRBD1 identical over 7 bases. J gave up 6 bases and V 0 bases, and 5 bases lay outside the gene matches. The CDR3 has 14 residues. In germline, CDR1 is SQVTM, CDR2 ANQGSEA. The CDR3 loop reads CSVEEGPGGQPQHF. Written as DNA, the CDR3 is TGCAGCGTTGAAGAGGGGCCAGGGGGTCAGCCCCAGCATTTT.

This clone has only one observation. The V call is TRBV6-6, the J call TRBJ2-5; 11 nucleotides match TRBD2. The CDR3 runs 16 residues. With V trimmed by 4 bases and J by 1 base, 5 bases remained unmatched. Germline CDR1 reads MNHNY; CDR2 reads SVGAGI (reference sequence). The CDR3 protein is CASSFPGTSGQETQYF. CDR3 DNA: TGTGCCAGCAGTTTCCCCGGGACTAGCGGCCAAGAGACCCAGTACTTC.

The chain combines TRBV6-5 with TRBJ2-7, with D possibly TRBD2 on 5 matching bases. V was cut by 7 bases and J by 2 bases, with 9 bases left in between. CDR3 length: 12 residues. CDR1 and CDR2 (germline): MNHEY, SVGAGI. The CDR3 protein is CASTRTPYEQYF. The CDR3 DNA follows: TGTGCCAGCACTCGGACTCCCTACGAGCAGTACTTC.

The chain carries TRBV6-1 and TRBJ2-3; a weak D match, TRBD2 (5 bases). The CDR3 has 13 amino acids. Trimming left V 6 bases short and J 0 bases short, with 7 bases between. Germline V gene data show CDR1 as MNHNS and CDR2 as SASEGT. CDR3 amino acids: CASRRTSTDTQYF. Here the CDR3 DNA reads TGTGCCAGCAGGAGGACTAGCACAGATACGCAGTATTTT.

The CDR3 sequence is CASNPGLAGGGTDTQYF. The CDR3 coding sequence is TGCGCCAGCAATCCGGGACTAGCGGGAGGGGGCACAGATACGCAGTATTTT. The V and J genes are TRBV4-1 and TRBJ2-3; 16 bases are a match to TRBD2. V shed 7 bases, J shed 1 base, and the junction held 5 bases outside the gene matches. Germline CDR1 reads MGHRA; CDR2 reads YSYEKL. The CDR3 length is 17 residues.

This chain joins TRBV9 and TRBJ2-5, with 9 bases fitting TRBD1. V dropped 3 bases and J dropped 1; count of bases not matched to a gene: 7. From germline, CDR1 is SGDLS and CDR2 YYNGEE. CDR3 length: 16 amino acids. The CDR3 protein is CASSALTGGAQETQYF. The CDR3 bases are TGTGCCAGCAGCGCCTTGACAGGGGGGGCCCAAGAGACCCAGTACTTC.

The chain has TRBV15 and TRBJ2-6; D might be TRBD1 (5 bases). The germline V gene encodes CDR1 LNHNV and CDR2 YYDKDF (reference sequence). Trimming removed 0 bases at V and 1 base at J, with 7 bases between. The CDR3 consists of 16 residues. The CDR3 DNA is TGTGCCACCAGCAGAGACTACAGGTCTGGGGCCAACGTCCTGACTTTC. Protein: CATSRDYRSGANVLTF.

The genes are TRBV6-1 and TRBJ2-3; TRBD2 agrees at 10 bases. The CDR3 spans 15 residues. Germline CDR1 MNHNS, CDR2 SASEGT. V shed 6 bases, J shed 5 bases, and the junction held 8 bases outside the gene matches. CDR3 bases: TGTGCCAGCAGCCCAGCTAGCGGGAGAATAGATACGCAGTATTTT. Translation: CASSPASGRIDTQYF.

This rearrangement joins TRBV6-1 to TRBJ1-5; 9 nucleotides match TRBD1. From germline, CDR1 is MNHNS and CDR2 SASEGT. J gave up 9 bases and V 5 bases, and 5 bases lay outside the gene matches. The CDR3 is 13 amino acids. CDR3 amino acids: CASSTGGLPPQHF. The DNA for the CDR3 is TGTGCCAGCAGTACAGGGGGCCTCCCGCCCCAGCATTTT.